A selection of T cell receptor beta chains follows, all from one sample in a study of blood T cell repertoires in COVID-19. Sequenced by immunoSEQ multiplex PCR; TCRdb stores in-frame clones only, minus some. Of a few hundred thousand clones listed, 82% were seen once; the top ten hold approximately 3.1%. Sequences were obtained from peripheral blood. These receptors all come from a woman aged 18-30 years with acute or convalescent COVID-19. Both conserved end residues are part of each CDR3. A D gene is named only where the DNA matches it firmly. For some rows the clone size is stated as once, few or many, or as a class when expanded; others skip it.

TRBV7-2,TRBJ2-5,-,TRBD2,TGTGCCAGTTGGACTAGCGGGATTGAGACCCAGTACTTC,CASWTSGIETQYF
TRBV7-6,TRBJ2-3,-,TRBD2,TGTGCCAGCAGCTTAGATGTTGGAACTAGCGGCACAGATACGCAGTATTTT,CASSLDVGTSGTDTQYF
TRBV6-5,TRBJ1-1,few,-,TGTGCCAGCAGTTATCAGGTTTACACTGAAGCTTTCTTT,CASSYQVYTEAFF
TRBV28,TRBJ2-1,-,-,TGTGCCAGCAGACCCCCCAGGGGATATTACAATGAGCAGTTCTTC,CASRPPRGYYNEQFF
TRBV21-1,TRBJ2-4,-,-,TGTGCCCCATGCCGGGGGGCATCGCGGAACATTCAGTACTTC,CAPCRGASRNIQYF
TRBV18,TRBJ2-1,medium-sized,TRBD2,TGTGCCAGCTCACCAGTAGCGGGAGGGATTGAGCAGTTCTTC,CASSPVAGGIEQFF
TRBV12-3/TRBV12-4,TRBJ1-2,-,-,TGTGCCAGCAGCCAGGGGTTCTATGGCTACACCTTC,CASSQGFYGYTF
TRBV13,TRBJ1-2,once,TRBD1,TGTGCCAGCAGCTCAGGGGGAACAGGGATTGGCGGCTACACCTTC,CASSSGGTGIGGYTF
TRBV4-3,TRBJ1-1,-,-,TGCGCCAGCAGCCAAGATCAAGGGGTGAAAAGTGAAGCTTTCTTT,CASSQDQGVKSEAFF
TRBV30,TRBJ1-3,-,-,TGTGCCTGGATCCGTTACAATCCTGGAAACACCATATATTTT,CAWIRYNPGNTIYF
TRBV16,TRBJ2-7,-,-,TGTGCCAGCAGCCAATCATCCCAGGCAGAGCAGTACTTC,CASSQSSQAEQYF
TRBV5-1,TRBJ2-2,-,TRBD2,TGCGCCAGCAGCTTCGGGACTAGCGGATCGGGGGAGCTGTTTTTT,CASSFGTSGSGELFF
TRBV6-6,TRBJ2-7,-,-,TGTGCCAGCAGCACGGGGAACGAGCAGTACTTC,CASSTGNEQYF
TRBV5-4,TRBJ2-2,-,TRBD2,TGTGCCAGCAGCCACGAGGGGACTAGCACCGGGGAGCTGTTTTTT,CASSHEGTSTGELFF
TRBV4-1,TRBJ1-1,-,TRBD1,TGCGCCAGCAGCCCCGGACAGGGAGGGGACACTGAAGCTTTCTTT,CASSPGQGGDTEAFF
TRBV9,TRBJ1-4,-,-,TGTGCCAGCAGCATCAGGGGAGAGACTAATGAAAAACTGTTTTTT,CASSIRGETNEKLFF
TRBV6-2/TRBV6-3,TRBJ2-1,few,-,TGTGCCAGCAGTGGAGGGAGGGGGTACCATGAGCAGTTCTTC,CASSGGRGYHEQFF
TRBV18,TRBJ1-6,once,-,TGTGCCAGCTCACCACATACAGCTCAGCAGAGTTCACCCCTCCACTTT,CASSPHTAQQSSPLHF
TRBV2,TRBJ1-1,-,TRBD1,TGTGCCAGCAGTTCTGACAGGGGGTTTTGGAACACTGAAGCTTTCTTT,CASSSDRGFWNTEAFF
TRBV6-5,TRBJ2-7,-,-,TGTGCCAGCACCAACACAGACTACGAGCAGTACTTC,CASTNTDYEQYF
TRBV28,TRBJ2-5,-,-,TGTGCCAGCAGTTCCTATGTGGTAGCTGAGGAGACCCAGTACTTC,CASSSYVVAEETQYF
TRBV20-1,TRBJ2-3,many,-,TGCAGTGCTAGTCGGCTAGCAGCAAACACAGATACGCAGTATTTT,CSASRLAANTDTQYF
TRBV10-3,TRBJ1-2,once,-,TGTGCCATCAGCCGACAGGAGATTAACTATGGCTACACCTTC,CAISRQEINYGYTF
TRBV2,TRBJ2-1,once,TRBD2,TGTGCCACCGAACTAGCGGAACTCAACAATGAGCAGTTCTTC,CATELAELNNEQFF
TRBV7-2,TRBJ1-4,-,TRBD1,TGTGCCAGCAGCTTAGTGGGACAGGGAAGTGAAAAACTGTTTTTT,CASSLVGQGSEKLFF
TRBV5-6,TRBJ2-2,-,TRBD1,TGTGCCAGCAGCTTAAACAGGGGGGTTAACACCGGGGAGCTGTTTTTT,CASSLNRGVNTGELFF
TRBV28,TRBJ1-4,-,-,TGTGCCAGCAGTTTGTACCGACCGACAAATGAAAAACTGTTTTTT,CASSLYRPTNEKLFF
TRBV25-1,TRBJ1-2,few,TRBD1,TGTGCCAGCAGAGACAGGGGGTCCAACTATGGCTACACCTTC,CASRDRGSNYGYTF